These 17 T cell receptor beta chains were all obtained from the same sample, sequenced in a study of Graves' ophthalmopathy and Graves' hyperthyroidism. Amplification of TCR beta CDR3 regions used RNA transcripts. Amplification began with first-round RT-PCR using HTBI primers, then second-round multiplex PCR was performed. TCRdb independently ran MiXCR on the multiplex PCR reads; one entry per CDR3 protein. Counted here are about 240,000 distinct CDR3 sequences, approximately 42% occurring once; the ten biggest clones make up roughly half. The specimen sequenced was peripheral blood. All receptors come from an adult man with Graves' ophthalmopathy.

This chain joins TRBV2 and TRBJ1-2, with TRBD1 as a possible D gene (5 bases). Germline loops: CDR1 SNHLY, CDR2 FYNNEI. The CDR3 is made up of 12 amino acids. V lost 6 bases to trimming and J lost 8 bases, with 13 bases between them. CDR3 nucleotides: TGTGCCAGCAGGGACAAGGGGCAAGGCTACACCTTC. This translates into CASRDKGQGYTF.

This clonotype has just one count. V and J are TRBV7-8 and TRBJ2-2, with D perhaps assigned TRBD1 or TRBD2 (5 bases each). The CDR3 runs 16 residues. The germline V gene encodes CDR1 SGHVS and CDR2 FQNEAQ. Trimming stripped 5 bases from V and 0 bases from J, with 13 bases between. CDR3 loop: CASSLPGRTNTGELFF. For the CDR3, the DNA is TGTGCCAGCAGCCTTCCGGGACGGACGAACACCGGGGAGCTGTTTTTT.

This clonotype was counted a few times. The rearrangement joins TRBV2 to TRBJ1-6; maybe TRBD1 (6 bases). Germline lookup yields CDR1 SNHLY and CDR2 FYNNEI. The CDR3 consists of 16 residues. V was trimmed by 8 bases and J by 0 bases, leaving 14 bases between them. This chain's CDR3 is CASGWTESSYNSPLHF. CDR3 bases: TGTGCCAGCGGATGGACAGAGAGCTCCTATAATTCACCCCTCCACTTT.

This clonotype turned up a few times. The rearrangement uses TRBV5-4 and TRBJ2-5; the D is unclear. CDR1 SGHNT and CDR2 YYREEE come from the germline V gene (reference sequence). This CDR3 spans 13 amino acids. Trimming took 0 bases from V and 2 from J, leaving 5 bases between them. CDR3 DNA: TGTGCCAGCAGCTTGGGTCGGCAAGAGACCCAGTACTTC. Translating it yields CASSLGRQETQYF.

This clonotype has only a few counts. The genes are TRBV7-9 and TRBJ1-1; 7 bases line up with TRBD1. The trim removed 5 bases at V and 0 bases at J, leaving 6 bases unmatched. Germline V gene data show CDR1 as SEHNR and CDR2 as FQNEAQ (reference sequence). CDR3 length: 15 amino acids. CDR3 amino acids: CASSPRQGLNTEAFF. In nucleotides, the CDR3 is TGTGCCAGCAGCCCCCGACAGGGATTGAACACTGAAGCTTTCTTT.

This sequence joins TRBV6-5 and TRBJ2-5; D is unresolved. The CDR3 length is 14 residues. CDR1 and CDR2 from the germline V gene are MNHEY and SVGAGI. V was trimmed by 0 bases and J by 5 bases, leaving 10 bases between them. The CDR3 region is CASSYSTFKETQYF. Here the CDR3 DNA reads TGTGCCAGCAGTTACTCGACGTTCAAGGAGACCCAGTACTTC.

A few counts support this clonotype. The V and J genes are TRBV9 and TRBJ2-2, with D possibly being TRBD1 (5 bases). The CDR3 length is 16 residues. Germline V gene data show CDR1 as SGDLS and CDR2 as YYNGEE. The germline V and J ends were trimmed by 4 bases and 0 bases, with 13 bases remaining between them. The CDR3 nucleotides read TGTGCCAGCAGCCTCGCCCTGGGGCCGAACACCGGGGAGCTGTTTTTT. This gives the protein CASSLALGPNTGELFF.

The chain carries TRBV12-3 or TRBV12-4 and TRBJ1-6; 8 bases are a match to TRBD1. This CDR3 has 15 residues. Germline trimming cut 2 bases from V and 14 bases from J; bases unmatched to any gene: 11. The DNA for the CDR3 is TGTGCCAGCAGTTTATGGACAGGGCCTCCTGTGGCCCTCCACTTT. Its protein is CASSLWTGPPVALHF.

This chain joins TRBV7-3 and TRBJ2-2; TRBD1 aligns across 9 bases. The CDR3 covers 17 residues. Germline V CDR1 and CDR2: SGHTA, FQGTGA. V trimming: 0 bases; J trimming: 6 bases; junction bases outside the gene matches: 8. CDR3 coding DNA: TGTGCCAGCAGCTTAACCCGGACAGGGGCGGCCCCCGGGGAGCTGTTTTTT. Translating gives CASSLTRTGAAPGELFF.

The genes are TRBV12-3 or TRBV12-4 and TRBJ2-5; 7 bases line up with TRBD2. The CDR3 loop spans 14 amino acids. The V segment lost 6 bases and the J segment 5 bases; nucleotides outside the gene matches: 9. CDR3 in amino acids: CASSPSSGAETQYF. For the CDR3, the DNA is TGTGCCAGCAGCCCTTCTAGCGGAGCGGAGACCCAGTACTTC.

This clonotype has only a few counts. J is TRBJ2-5 and V is TRBV7-9; D gene uncertain. The CDR3 extends over 14 amino acids. Germline V gene data show CDR1 as SEHNR and CDR2 as FQNEAQ (reference sequence). V shed 7 bases and J shed 2 bases, with 14 bases lying between them. The CDR3 region has the DNA TGTGCCAGCAAACGGAAATCGCCACAAGAGACCCAGTACTTC. Amino acid sequence: CASKRKSPQETQYF.

V usage is TRBV9 and J usage is TRBJ2-2, with D unclear. Germline V gene data show CDR1 as SGDLS and CDR2 as YYNGEE. The ends were cut back, 5 bases at V and 4 bases at J, with 12 bases in the middle. This CDR3 region has 14 residues. The CDR3 region is CASSLAQTTGELFF. For the CDR3, the DNA is TGTGCCAGCAGTTTGGCCCAGACCACCGGGGAGCTGTTTTTT.

This sequence joins TRBV2 and TRBJ1-4; TRBD1 aligns across 9 bases. V gave up 6 bases and J gave up 6 bases; unmatched junction bases: 5. This CDR3 spans 14 amino acids. CDR1 SNHLY and CDR2 FYNNEI come from the germline V gene. CDR3 bases: TGTGCCAGCAGCCAAAGGACAGGGGATGAAAAACTGTTTTTT. Amino acids: CASSQRTGDEKLFF.

The genes are TRBV19 and TRBJ1-5; TRBD1 is a possible D gene (5 bases). V was clipped by 2 bases and J by 6 bases, with 17 bases between them. The germline V gene encodes CDR1 LNHDA and CDR2 SQIVND (reference sequence). The length of the CDR3 is 16 residues. CDR3 residues: CASSITPTRAGQPQHF. The DNA of the CDR3 is TGTGCCAGTAGTATAACTCCTACCAGGGCGGGTCAGCCCCAGCATTTT.

This clonotype has only a few counts. The chain recombines TRBV7-8 with TRBJ1-6, with D tentatively TRBD1 (5 bases). CDR1 is SGHVS and CDR2 is FQNEAQ in the germline V gene. The CDR3 extends over 16 amino acids. The ends were cut back, 3 bases at V and 12 bases at J, with 21 bases in the middle. The CDR3 region is CASSLGVTVQGEPLHF. As DNA, the CDR3 is TGTGCCAGCAGCTTGGGAGTGACGGTTCAAGGGGAACCCCTCCACTTT.

The rearrangement links TRBV25-1 to TRBJ2-2; TRBD1 might be the D (6 bases). V was clipped by 4 bases and J by 4 bases, with 16 bases between them. CDR3 length: 16 residues. CDR1 MGHDK and CDR2 SYGVNS come from the germline V gene. CDR3 sequence reads: CASSGHDRTGTGELFF. In DNA form, the CDR3 reads TGTGCCAGCAGTGGACACGACAGGACGGGCACCGGGGAGCTGTTTTTT.

The chain links TRBV10-2 to TRBJ1-4; the D is unclear. CDR1 WSHSY and CDR2 SAAADI come from the germline V gene. Trimming left V 5 bases short and J 6 bases short, with 13 bases between. The length of the CDR3 is 14 residues. CDR3 region: CASSYSEDHEKLFF. The CDR3 DNA is TGCGCCAGCAGTTACTCGGAGGATCATGAAAAACTGTTTTTT.